This TCR beta chain comes out of a study of shared clonotypes between healthy human individuals. Whole-study findings and limits: Clonotypes not shared had lower generation probabilities than those common to all four donors.

The germline CDR1 and CDR2 sequences are SGDLS and YYNGEE. V was clipped by 4 bases and J by 4 bases, with 14 bases between them. The length of the CDR3 is 14 residues. Points on this clone: No antigen is known for it.

The repertoire was sequenced with immunoSEQ multiplex PCR; TCRdb's copy has only in-frame clones and lacks some. There are 700,000 to 950,000 clones in the sample; about 96% occur only once, and less than 0.25% lies in the top ten. CD45RO negativity and positive selection for CCR7 defined naive CD8 cells, a population that excluded terminally differentiated effector memory CD45RA+ cells. The TCR was taken from a young man in good health. This sequence joins TRBV9 and TRBJ1-2; D is perhaps TRBD1 (6 bases). The sample taken for sequencing was naive CD8+ T cells sorted from blood. In nucleotides, the CDR3 is TGTGCCAGCAGCCCCAGGCAGGGGAGCTATGGCTACACCTTC. As protein: CASSPRQGSYGYTF.